This TCR beta chain was profiled in a study of CD8+CD57+ T cells in acquired aplastic anemia. This clonotype has a count of ten or more. No antigen is known for it. In patients chosen for sequencing, flow cytometry had shown CD8+CD57+ cell expansion. Blood was sampled before the patients had received any therapy. The CDR3 extends over 14 amino acids. V shed 3 bases and J 3 bases; nucleotides not matched to a gene: 3. Germline CDR1 is SGHTA and CDR2 is FQGNSA. Overall study results and limits: The study identified twenty-nine CD8+ CDR3 sequences shared by patients and controls. Patients and controls were not found to differ significantly in CD8+ Simpson's diversity.

According to the study, genomic DNA was the template for TCR beta VDJ and CDR3 profiling. MiXCR, applied by TCRdb to the reads, yields one record per CDR3 protein. The table lists approximately 130,000 distinct CDR3 sequences, 30% to 45% of them singletons. The rearrangement uses TRBV7-2 and TRBJ2-3, with 7 bases fitting TRBD2. Sequencing was done on a sample of sorted CD4+, CD8+, or CD8+CD57+ T cells (not recorded which) from PBMCs. This clonotype was sampled from a human donor with aplastic anemia. CDR3 sequence reads: CASSLRLATDTQYF. CDR3 in DNA: TGTGCCAGCAGCTTGAGACTAGCAACAGATACGCAGTATTTT. Filled out from reference TRBV7-2 and TRBJ2-3, the complete variable domain reads GAGVSQSPSNKVTEKGKDVELRCDPISGHTALYWYRQSLGQGLEFLIYFQGNSAPDKSGLPSDRFSAERTGGSVSTLTIQRTQQEDSAVYLCASSLRLATDTQYFGPGTRLTVL.